This T cell receptor (beta chain) was sequenced during a study of blood T cell repertoires in COVID-19. Study overall: Both acute and convalescent COVID-19 samples were obtained from the United States, Italy and Spain.

The V segment lost 5 bases and the J segment 7 bases; nucleotides outside the gene matches: 6. This CDR3 region has 15 residues. Germline-derived CDR1 and CDR2 are LNHDA and SQIVND (reference sequence). In the authors' workflow: Reference gene primer amplification gave nucleated cell count estimates. TCRdb's copy holds only in-frame clones and misses some; the assay was immunoSEQ multiplex PCR. V and J calls and clone size come straight from that table; D and trimming were deduced from the DNA. This repertoire shows about 430,000 clones, approximately 88% found once; its top ten account for more than 0.9%.

The gene calls are TRBV19 and TRBJ1-6, with 9 bases that match TRBD1. Sequenced: PBMCs or T cells enriched from blood (not recorded which). This TCR came from a woman under 40 with acute COVID-19. In DNA form, the CDR3 reads TGTGCCAGTAGTCACCGGGACAGGGCAAATTCACCCCTCCACTTT. Its translation is CASSHRDRANSPLHF.